This T cell receptor (beta chain) was retrieved from a study of cytomegalovirus exposure and HLA in healthy donors. Overall study context: Per a later analysis, the roughly 640 first-cohort and some 110 validation repertoires shared one platform.

The germline V gene has CDR1 MNHNS and CDR2 SASEGT. V was shortened by 6 bases and J by 4 bases, with 12 bases between the two germline ends. The CDR3 sequence is 13 residues long. The donors were part of the validation cohort, which consisted of over a hundred subjects and was separate from the first cohort of several hundred subjects. The table came from immunoSEQ multiplex PCR; TCRdb's copy has only in-frame clones and leaves some out. Of about 69,000 clones detected, approximately 94% appear once; the ten largest clones hold roughly 1%. To note about this clone: Its antigen remains unidentified.

General observations from the study: Researchers catalogued about 160 TCR beta chains as cytomegalovirus-associated. The tendency of first-cohort TCR clusters to co-occur in the roughly 120 validation repertoires was the finding of a later analysis.

What was sequenced was PBMCs. The TCR sequence derives from a woman younger than 35 in good health and CMV-seronegative. The chain couples TRBV6-1 to TRBJ1-2; perhaps TRBD1 as D (6 bases). CDR3 nucleotide sequence: TGTGCCAGCAGACAACAGGGATTCTATGGCTACACCTTC. It encodes CASRQQGFYGYTF.